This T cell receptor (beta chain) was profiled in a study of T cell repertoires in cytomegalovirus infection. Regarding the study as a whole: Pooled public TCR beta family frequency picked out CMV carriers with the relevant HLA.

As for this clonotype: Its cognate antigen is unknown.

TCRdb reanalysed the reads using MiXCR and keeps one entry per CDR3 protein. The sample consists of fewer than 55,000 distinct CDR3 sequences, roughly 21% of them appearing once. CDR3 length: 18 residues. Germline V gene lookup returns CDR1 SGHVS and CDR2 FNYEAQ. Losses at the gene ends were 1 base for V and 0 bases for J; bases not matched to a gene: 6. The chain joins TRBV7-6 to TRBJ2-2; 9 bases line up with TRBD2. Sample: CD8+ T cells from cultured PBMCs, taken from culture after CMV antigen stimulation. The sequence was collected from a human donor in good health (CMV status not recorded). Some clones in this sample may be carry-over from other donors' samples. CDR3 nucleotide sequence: TGTGCCAGCAGCTTAGTGCCTAGCGGGGAATCGAACACCGGGGAGCTGTTTTTT. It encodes CASSLVPSGESNTGELFF.